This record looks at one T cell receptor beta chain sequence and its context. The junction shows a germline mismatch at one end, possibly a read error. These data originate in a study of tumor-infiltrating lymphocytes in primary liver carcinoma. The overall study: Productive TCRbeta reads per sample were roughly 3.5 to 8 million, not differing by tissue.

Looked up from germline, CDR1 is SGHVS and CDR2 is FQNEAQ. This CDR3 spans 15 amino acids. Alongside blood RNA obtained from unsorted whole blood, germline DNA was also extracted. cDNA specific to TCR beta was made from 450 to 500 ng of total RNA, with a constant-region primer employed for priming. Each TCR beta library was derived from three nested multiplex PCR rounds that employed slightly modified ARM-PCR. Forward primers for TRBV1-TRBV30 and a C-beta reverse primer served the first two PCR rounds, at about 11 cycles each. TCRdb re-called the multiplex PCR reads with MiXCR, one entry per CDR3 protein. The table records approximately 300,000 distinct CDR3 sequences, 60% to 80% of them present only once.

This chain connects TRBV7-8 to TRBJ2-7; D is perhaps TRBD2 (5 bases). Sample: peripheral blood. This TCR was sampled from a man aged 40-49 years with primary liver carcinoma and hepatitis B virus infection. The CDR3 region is CASSPEVGALYEHYF. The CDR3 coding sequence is TGTGCCAGCAGCCCTGAAGTGGGAGCCCTCTACGAGCACTACTTC.